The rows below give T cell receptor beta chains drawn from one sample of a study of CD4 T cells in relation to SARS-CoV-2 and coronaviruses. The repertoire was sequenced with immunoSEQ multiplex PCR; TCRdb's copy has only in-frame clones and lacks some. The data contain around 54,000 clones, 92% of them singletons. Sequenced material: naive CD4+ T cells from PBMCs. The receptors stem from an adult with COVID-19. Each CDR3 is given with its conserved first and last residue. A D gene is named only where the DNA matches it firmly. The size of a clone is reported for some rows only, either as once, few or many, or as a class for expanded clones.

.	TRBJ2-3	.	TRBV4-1	CASSGIRTDTQYF	TGCGCCAGCAGCGGGATCCGCACAGATACGCAGTATTTT
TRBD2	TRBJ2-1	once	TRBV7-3	CASSLALAGVDEQFF	TGTGCCAGCAGCTTAGCACTAGCGGGAGTCGATGAGCAGTTCTTC
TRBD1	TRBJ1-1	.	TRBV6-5	CASKEGASTEAFF	TGTGCCAGCAAGGAGGGGGCGAGCACTGAAGCTTTCTTT
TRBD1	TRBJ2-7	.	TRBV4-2	CASSQDLGTGSYEQYF	TGTGCCAGCAGCCAAGATCTTGGGACAGGATCATACGAGCAGTACTTC
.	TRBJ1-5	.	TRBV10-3	CASGGTENQPQHF	TGTGCCAGTGGAGGGACCGAAAATCAGCCCCAGCATTTT
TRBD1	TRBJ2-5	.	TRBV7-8	CASSPNRTGAPETQYF	TGTGCCAGCAGCCCAAACAGGACAGGGGCCCCAGAGACCCAGTACTTC
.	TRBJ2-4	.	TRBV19	CASSISRDIQYF	TGTGCCAGTAGTATATCACGGGACATTCAGTACTTC
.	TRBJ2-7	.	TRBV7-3	CASSPGGAQALYEQYF	TGTGCCAGCAGCCCAGGGGGGGCCCAGGCGCTCTACGAGCAGTACTTC
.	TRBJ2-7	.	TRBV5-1	CASSFDTGRDYEQYF	TGCGCCAGCAGCTTTGATACAGGGAGAGACTACGAGCAGTACTTC
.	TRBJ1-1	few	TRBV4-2	CASSQERLLNTEAFF	TGTGCCAGCAGCCAAGAGAGGTTGCTGAACACTGAAGCTTTCTTT
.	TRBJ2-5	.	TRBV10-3	CAINQWGAQETQYF	TGTGCCATCAACCAGTGGGGGGCGCAAGAGACCCAGTACTTC
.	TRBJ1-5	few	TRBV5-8	CASILIPGLNQPQHF	TGTGCCAGCATCCTAATTCCCGGTCTAAATCAGCCCCAGCATTTT
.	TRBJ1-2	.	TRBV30	CAWSVVGLGYGYTF	TGTGCCTGGAGTGTGGTAGGGCTTGGCTATGGCTACACCTTC
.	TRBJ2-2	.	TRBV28	CATKYGLTGELFF	TGTGCCACCAAGTATGGTCTCACCGGGGAGCTGTTTTTT
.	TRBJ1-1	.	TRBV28	CASRMTHGLTEAFF	TGTGCCAGCAGAATGACGCACGGGTTGACTGAAGCTTTCTTT
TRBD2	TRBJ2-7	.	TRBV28	CAASWASGSYEQYF	TGTGCCGCCTCCTGGGCTAGCGGCTCCTACGAGCAGTACTTC
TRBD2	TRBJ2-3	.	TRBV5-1	CASSLSGGVSTDTQYF	TGCGCCAGCAGCTTGTCTGGGGGGGTGAGCACAGATACGCAGTATTTT
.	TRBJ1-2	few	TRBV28	CASSLMGGGGDYGYTF	TGTGCCAGCAGTTTAATGGGCGGCGGAGGAGACTATGGCTACACCTTC
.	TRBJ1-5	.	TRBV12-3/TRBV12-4	CASSPQAEEPQHF	TGTGCCAGCAGTCCCCAGGCCGAGGAGCCCCAGCATTTT
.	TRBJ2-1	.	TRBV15	CATGTGSYNEQFF	TGTGCCACCGGGACTGGCTCCTACAATGAGCAGTTCTTC
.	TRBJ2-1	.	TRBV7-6	CASSLSGRTQDEQFF	TGTGCCAGCAGCTTATCCGGGAGAACCCAGGATGAGCAGTTCTTC
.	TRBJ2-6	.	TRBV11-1	CASSRGFGGANVLTF	TGTGCCAGCAGCAGAGGGTTTGGTGGGGCCAACGTCCTGACTTTC
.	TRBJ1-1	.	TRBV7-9	CASSPTGSEAFF	TGTGCCAGCAGCCCAACCGGTTCTGAAGCTTTCTTT
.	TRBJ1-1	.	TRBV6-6	CASSYSSNPNTEAFF	TGTGCCAGCAGTTACTCGTCTAACCCGAACACTGAAGCTTTCTTT
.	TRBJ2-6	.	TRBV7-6	CASSSPRTDGANVLTF	TGTGCCAGCAGCTCCCCGAGGACAGACGGGGCCAACGTCCTGACTTTC
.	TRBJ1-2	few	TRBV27	CASRTSRGAYGYTF	TGTGCCAGCAGGACTTCTCGCGGGGCCTATGGCTACACCTTC
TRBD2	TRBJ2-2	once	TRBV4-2	CASSEDIAGGTNTGELFF	TGTGCCAGCAGCGAAGACATAGCGGGAGGGACGAACACCGGGGAGCTGTTTTTT
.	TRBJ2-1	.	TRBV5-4	CASSSLTDSYNEQFF	TGTGCCAGCAGCTCCCTGACAGACTCGTACAATGAGCAGTTCTTC
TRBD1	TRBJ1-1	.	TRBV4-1	CASSPPGTGKAFF	TGCGCCAGCAGCCCACCCGGGACAGGGAAAGCTTTCTTT
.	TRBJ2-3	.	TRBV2	CASSDSLSTDTQYF	TGTGCCAGCAGTGACTCCCTTAGCACAGATACGCAGTATTTT
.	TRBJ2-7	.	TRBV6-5	CASSSPGSDEQYF	TGTGCCAGCAGTTCCCCGGGTTCCGACGAGCAGTACTTC
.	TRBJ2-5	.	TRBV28	CASSSRETQYF	TGTGCCAGCAGTTCAAGGGAGACCCAGTACTTC
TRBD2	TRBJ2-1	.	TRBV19	CASSIGGRVSYNEQFF	TGTGCCAGTAGTATCGGCGGGAGAGTCTCCTACAATGAGCAGTTCTTC
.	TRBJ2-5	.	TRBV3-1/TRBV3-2	CASSQSQTQYF	TGTGCCAGCAGCCAAAGTCAGACCCAGTACTTC
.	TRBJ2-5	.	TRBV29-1	CSVGPEGPTGGTQYF	TGCAGCGTTGGACCTGAGGGACCGACCGGGGGGACCCAGTACTTC
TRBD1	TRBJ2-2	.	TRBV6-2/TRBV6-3	CASSRQGTGELFF	TGTGCCAGCAGTCGACAGGGGACCGGGGAGCTGTTTTTT
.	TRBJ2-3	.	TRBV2	CASSERLIRGTDTQYF	TGTGCCAGCAGTGAGAGGCTTATCCGGGGCACAGATACGCAGTATTTT
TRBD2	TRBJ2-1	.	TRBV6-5	CASSTSGDPYNEQFF	TGTGCCAGCTCGACTAGCGGGGATCCCTACAATGAGCAGTTCTTC
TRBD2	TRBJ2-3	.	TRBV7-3	CASSLTAGGRAATQYF	TGTGCCAGCAGCTTAACAGCGGGAGGTCGTGCGGCTACGCAGTATTTT
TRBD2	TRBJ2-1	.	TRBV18	CASSPFYSAGGNNEQFF	TGTGCCAGCTCACCATTTTATTCGGCGGGAGGCAACAATGAGCAGTTCTTC
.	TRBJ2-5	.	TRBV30	CAWGPRETQYF	TGTGCCTGGGGCCCCAGGGAGACCCAGTACTTC
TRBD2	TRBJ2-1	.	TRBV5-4	CASSPQTSGRSGRYNEQFF	TGTGCCAGCAGCCCGCAGACTAGCGGGAGATCGGGTCGCTACAATGAGCAGTTCTTC
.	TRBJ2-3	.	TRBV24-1	CATSPRLGRTPSGDTQYF	TGTGCCACCAGCCCCCGACTCGGACGCACCCCATCGGGAGATACGCAGTATTTT
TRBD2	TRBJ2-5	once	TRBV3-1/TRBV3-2	CASSPMSGTGETQYF	TGTGCCAGCAGCCCCATGAGCGGGACGGGGGAGACCCAGTACTTC
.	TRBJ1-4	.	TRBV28	CASSRLRGEKLFF	TGTGCCAGCAGTCGGCTGAGGGGTGAAAAACTGTTTTTT
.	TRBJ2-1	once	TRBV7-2	CASSLRGPTSDEQFF	TGTGCCAGCAGCTTAAGGGGCCCAACGAGCGATGAGCAGTTCTTC
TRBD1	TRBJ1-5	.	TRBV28	CASSSTGAGSQPQHF	TGTGCCAGCAGTTCGACAGGGGCTGGGAGTCAGCCCCAGCATTTT
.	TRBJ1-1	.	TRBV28	CASSLYGGAGTEAFF	TGTGCCAGCAGTTTATATGGGGGCGCTGGGACTGAAGCTTTCTTT
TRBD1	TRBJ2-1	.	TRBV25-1	CASRKGQGAVRGEQFF	TGTGCCAGCAGAAAGGGACAGGGGGCGGTCAGGGGTGAGCAGTTCTTC
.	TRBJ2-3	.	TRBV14	CASRPGGAPSDTQYF	TGTGCCAGCAGGCCCGGAGGGGCGCCTTCGGATACGCAGTATTTT